The 28 T cell receptor beta chains presented below share a single source sample, sequenced in a study of cytomegalovirus exposure and HLA in healthy donors. Researchers ran the PCR with 60 Vbeta and 13 Jbeta primers. Libraries were prepared by immunoSEQ multiplex PCR; TCRdb keeps only in-frame clonotypes and omits some of them. Of about 170,000 clones in the sample, 82% were seen once. The sample consisted of PBMCs. The receptors were gathered from a girl under 18 in good health and CMV-seropositive.

This clone has just a few counts. The chain is built from TRBV5-4 and TRBJ1-1, with TRBD1 matching 9 bases. V was clipped by 3 bases and J by 7 bases; unmatched bases: 10. Germline values: CDR1 SGHNT, CDR2 YYREEE (reference sequence). The CDR3 is made up of 15 amino acids. The CDR3 region is CASSYIGTGGGEAFF. As DNA, the CDR3 is TGTGCCAGCAGCTACATAGGAACAGGGGGCGGTGAAGCTTTCTTT.

The DNA for the CDR3 is TGCGCCAGCAGCACTACAGGAGACTTAAACACTGAAGCTTTCTTT. Translation: CASSTTGDLNTEAFF. The chain uses TRBV5-1 and TRBJ1-1, with a possible D match to TRBD1 (5 bases). This CDR3 spans 15 amino acids. Germline V gene lookup returns CDR1 SGHRS and CDR2 YFSETQ. Trimming left V 4 bases short and J 2 bases short, with 15 bases between.

The rearrangement uses TRBV7-3 and TRBJ1-1; TRBD1 aligns across 7 bases. Germline V gene sequence: CDR1 SGHTA, CDR2 FQGTGA. J lost 1 base, V lost 5 bases, and 7 bases had no gene match. The CDR3 contains 15 residues. The CDR3 DNA reads as TGTGCCAGCAGCCCCCCGGGACAGAGGAACACTGAAGCTTTCTTT. It encodes CASSPPGQRNTEAFF.

The chain is built from TRBV10-3 and TRBJ2-3, with D possibly TRBD2 on 6 matching bases. Deletions cut 7 bases from V and 0 bases from J, with 26 bases between. There are 19 residues in the CDR3. Germline V gene lookup returns CDR1 ENHRY and CDR2 SYGVKD. The CDR3 DNA sequence: TGTGCCATCAACTCCTACGGAGGGGACGAGGGAACTAGCACAGATACGCAGTATTTT. It yields the protein CAINSYGGDEGTSTDTQYF.

The chain employs TRBV4-1 and TRBJ2-7; 11 bases agree with TRBD1. Trimming at V came to 4 bases and at J to 4 bases, leaving 9 bases not matched to a gene. The CDR3 has 16 residues. Germline V gene sequence: CDR1 MGHRA, CDR2 YSYEKL. This CDR3 reads CASSPSLGTGGYEQYF. CDR3 in DNA: TGCGCCAGCAGCCCGAGTCTCGGGACAGGGGGGTACGAGCAGTACTTC.

The gene calls are TRBV28 and TRBJ1-5; no definite D call. V was cut by 3 bases and J by 3 bases, with 6 bases left in between. The length of the CDR3 is 13 residues. Germline lookup yields CDR1 MDHEN and CDR2 SYDVKM. The CDR3 spells CASSFQVNQPQHF. CDR3 DNA: TGTGCCAGCAGTTTCCAGGTCAATCAGCCCCAGCATTTT.

CDR3 amino acids: CASSIMSGVDTEAFF. CDR3 sequence (DNA): TGTGCCAGTAGTATAATGTCAGGGGTCGACACTGAAGCTTTCTTT. V gene TRBV19 combines with J gene TRBJ1-1, with a weak D call TRBD1 (6 bases). Germline V gene sequence: CDR1 LNHDA, CDR2 SQIVND (reference sequence). V lost 2 bases to trimming and J lost 3 bases, with 13 bases between them. The CDR3 has 15 amino acids.

This chain joins TRBV18 and TRBJ2-3; the D is unclear. The CDR3 is 12 amino acids. Germline V lookup: CDR1 KGHSH, CDR2 LQKENI. Trimming left V 2 bases short and J 4 bases short, with 4 bases between. CDR3 DNA sequence: TGTGCCAGCTCACCAGGAGCAGATACGCAGTATTTT. This gives the protein CASSPGADTQYF.

The genes are TRBV25-1 and TRBJ1-2; 7 bases map to TRBD1. V shed 2 bases, J shed 8 bases, and the junction held 8 bases outside the gene matches. Germline CDR1 reads MGHDK; CDR2 reads SYGVNS. The CDR3 covers 14 residues. As DNA, the CDR3 is TGTGCCAGCAGTGAAGATCGGGCAGGGGGAGGCTACACCTTC. Translation: CASSEDRAGGGYTF.

The V and J genes are TRBV4-3 and TRBJ2-7; TRBD1 agrees at 8 bases. CDR1 is LGHNA, CDR2 YSLEER, per germline. CDR3 length: 15 residues. Germline trimming cut 0 bases from V and 4 bases from J; bases unmatched to any gene: 5. CDR3 bases: TGCGCCAGCAGCCAAGATTGGACAGGGCGGTACGAGCAGTACTTC. Its protein product is CASSQDWTGRYEQYF.

This chain uses TRBV10-2 with TRBJ1-3, with D uncertain. The CDR3 extends over 13 amino acids. V was pared by 7 bases and J by 4 bases, with 11 bases between. CDR1 is WSHSY, CDR2 SAAADI, per germline. DNA for the CDR3: TGCGCCAGCATCCTTGTTGCGGGAAACACCATATATTTT. This gives the protein CASILVAGNTIYF.

The genes are TRBV2 and TRBJ2-1; D unclear. Germline V gene lookup returns CDR1 SNHLY and CDR2 FYNNEI. With 4 bases removed from V and 0 bases from J, the gap between germline ends came to 7 bases. The CDR3 extends over 14 amino acids. The CDR3 DNA follows: TGTGCCAGCAGTGGTCACTTCTCCTACAATGAGCAGTTCTTC. It yields the protein CASSGHFSYNEQFF.

This clone came up a few times. The chain combines TRBV23-1 with TRBJ2-3; possibly TRBD2 for D (6 bases). TRBV23-1 is filed as an ORF, its function uncertain. V was cut by 7 bases and J by 8 bases, with 25 bases left in between. This CDR3 contains 16 residues. DNA of the CDR3: TGCGCCAGCATGCCCCGGGAGTTAGACATTTGGGGTACGCAGTATTTT. As protein: CASMPRELDIWGTQYF.

This clone has a handful of counts. The rearrangement uses TRBV10-1 and TRBJ2-5, with D unresolved. Germline V lookup: CDR1 WNHNN, CDR2 SYGVQD (reference sequence). With 2 bases removed from V and 0 bases from J, the gap between germline ends came to 4 bases. The CDR3 is 13 amino acids. The CDR3 DNA reads TGCGCCAGCAGTGAGGACTACCAAGAGACCCAGTACTTC. Protein product: CASSEDYQETQYF.

The V gene is TRBV28, the J gene TRBJ1-2, with D possibly TRBD1 on 5 matching bases. Trimming shortened V by 8 bases and J by 8 bases, and 15 bases separated the two germline ends. This CDR3 has 12 residues. CDR1 and CDR2 from the germline V gene are MDHEN and SYDVKM. The CDR3 sequence: CASGAIRGGYTF. The CDR3, as DNA: TGTGCCAGCGGGGCTATACGAGGAGGCTACACCTTC.

The rearrangement joins TRBV6-5 to TRBJ2-7; TRBD2 might be the D (6 bases). V dropped 3 bases and J dropped 3 bases, with 15 bases sitting between them. Germline CDR1 is MNHEY and CDR2 is SVGAGI. The CDR3 sequence is 15 residues long. The CDR3 region is CASSYGLGGFYEQYF. The CDR3 DNA follows: TGTGCCAGCAGTTATGGGTTGGGGGGATTCTACGAGCAGTACTTC.

V usage is TRBV18 and J usage is TRBJ2-1; D is perhaps TRBD2 (7 bases). From germline, CDR1 is KGHSH and CDR2 LQKENI. Trimming pared 3 bases from V and 3 bases from J, leaving 18 bases between. The CDR3 has 17 amino acids. The CDR3 nucleotides are TGTGCCAGCTCACCCCGGGAGGTTTCAGGGGTCTACAATGAGCAGTTCTTC. Protein sequence: CASSPREVSGVYNEQFF.

The gene calls are TRBV5-1 and TRBJ2-2, with a tentative D call TRBD2 (6 bases). Looked up from germline, CDR1 is SGHRS and CDR2 is YFSETQ. V was shortened by 1 base and J by 5 bases, with 9 bases between the two germline ends. This CDR3 region has 14 residues. CDR3 DNA sequence: TGCGCCAGCAGCTTGTCGGGAGAGACCGGGGAGCTGTTTTTT. Protein sequence: CASSLSGETGELFF.

The chain is built from TRBV6-1 and TRBJ1-1; 8 bases line up with TRBD1. J gave up 5 bases and V 5 bases, and 7 bases lay outside the gene matches. The V gene's germline CDR1 is MNHNS and CDR2 SASEGT. The CDR3 loop spans 14 amino acids. The CDR3, as DNA: TGTGCCAGCAGTCACACAGGGGGAGGGACTGAAGCTTTCTTT. It codes for CASSHTGGGTEAFF.

The chain couples TRBV2 to TRBJ2-7, with D tentatively TRBD2 (5 bases). The V and J ends lost 3 bases and 5 bases respectively, with 11 bases between them. Germline V gene data show CDR1 as SNHLY and CDR2 as FYNNEI. The CDR3 runs 13 residues. The CDR3 spells CASSDPGSDEQYF. The CDR3 DNA follows: TGTGCCAGCAGTGATCCGGGGAGCGACGAGCAGTACTTC. The full variable domain, its missing parts supplied by reference TRBV2 and TRBJ2-7, is EPEVTQTPSHQVTQMGQEVILRCVPISNHLYFYWYRQILGQKVEFLVSFYNNEISEKSEIFDDQFSVERPDGSNFTLKIRSTKLEDSAMYFCASSDPGSDEQYFGPGTRLTVT.

Here the CDR3 reads CASSEISDTEAFF. The CDR3 bases are TGTGCCAGCAGTGAGATCTCGGACACTGAAGCTTTCTTT. The V call is TRBV2, the J call TRBJ1-1; the D is unclear. The length of the CDR3 is 13 residues. CDR1 is SNHLY and CDR2 is FYNNEI in the germline V gene. V was pared by 3 bases and J by 3 bases, with 8 bases between.

The rearrangement links TRBV7-2 to TRBJ1-1; 7 nucleotides align to TRBD1. CDR1 SGHTA and CDR2 FQGNSA come from the germline V gene. The CDR3 covers 14 residues. The V gene end was trimmed by 5 bases and the J gene end by 3 bases; junction bases not matched to a gene: 6. The CDR3 is CASSANRGYTEAFF. CDR3 bases: TGTGCCAGCAGCGCAAACAGGGGTTACACTGAAGCTTTCTTT.

The rearrangement links TRBV28 to TRBJ2-2; TRBD2 aligns across 11 bases. Germline CDR1 MDHEN, CDR2 SYDVKM. The CDR3 is made up of 19 amino acids. The trim removed 4 bases at V and 3 bases at J, leaving 13 bases unmatched. This chain's CDR3 is CASSYYLSGRAADTGELFF. CDR3 sequence (DNA): TGTGCCAGCAGTTATTATCTTAGCGGGAGGGCCGCTGACACCGGGGAGCTGTTTTTT.

This clone was seen once. V is TRBV6-5 and J is TRBJ2-1; 10 nucleotides align to TRBD1. V was clipped by 2 bases and J by 9 bases; unmatched bases: 10. Per germline, CDR1 MNHEY and CDR2 SVGAGI. This CDR3 has 16 amino acids. The CDR3 DNA reads as TGTGCCAGCAGTTACGACAAGGACAGGGGGGAGGGTGAGCAGTTCTTC. This sequence encodes CASSYDKDRGEGEQFF.

The chain has TRBV6-5 and TRBJ2-2; the D gene is possibly TRBD1 (6 bases). CDR1 and CDR2 from the germline V gene are MNHEY and SVGAGI. The CDR3 spans 13 residues. Between the trimmed V and J ends, which lost 6 bases and 5 bases, there was a span of 10 bases. CDR3 in DNA: TGTGCCAGCAGACCTCAGGGGACCGGGGAGCTGTTTTTT. Encoded protein: CASRPQGTGELFF.

This clone was seen a single time. The chain carries TRBV11-2 and TRBJ2-1, with 11 bases that match TRBD2. The length of the CDR3 is 18 residues. CDR1 and CDR2 (germline): SGHAT, FQNNGV. V lost 0 bases to trimming and J lost 3 bases; unmatched junction nucleotides: 7. In nucleotides, the CDR3 is TGTGCCAGCAGCTTAGATTTTCGGCTAGCGGGAGGCTACAATGAGCAGTTCTTC. This translates into CASSLDFRLAGGYNEQFF. The whole variable domain, remainder taken from reference TRBV11-2 and TRBJ2-1, is EAGVAQSPRYKIIEKRQSVAFWCNPISGHATLYWYQQILGQGPKLLIQFQNNGVVDDSQLPKDRFSAERLKGVDSTLKIQPAKLEDSAVYLCASSLDFRLAGGYNEQFFGPGTRLTVL.

The chain recombines TRBV5-6 with TRBJ1-1; TRBD1 aligns across 10 bases. Germline CDR1 and CDR2: SGHDT and YYEEEE. This CDR3 contains 15 residues. J was trimmed by 3 bases and V by 2 bases; bases with no gene match: 4. The chain's CDR3 is CASSFLGTGDTEAFF. DNA of the CDR3: TGTGCCAGCAGCTTTTTAGGGACAGGGGACACTGAAGCTTTCTTT.

The chain uses TRBV11-2 and TRBJ2-7, with 8 nucleotides matching TRBD1. Looked up from germline, CDR1 is SGHAT and CDR2 is FQNNGV. V trimming: 5 bases; J trimming: 3 bases; junction bases outside the gene matches: 6. This CDR3 has 14 amino acids. The chain's CDR3 is CASSPIRGRYEQYF. CDR3 bases: TGTGCCAGCAGCCCGATCAGGGGGCGCTACGAGCAGTACTTC. Full variable domain (rest looked up from reference TRBV11-2 and TRBJ2-7): EAGVAQSPRYKIIEKRQSVAFWCNPISGHATLYWYQQILGQGPKLLIQFQNNGVVDDSQLPKDRFSAERLKGVDSTLKIQPAKLEDSAVYLCASSPIRGRYEQYFGPGTRLTVT.